These 4 T cell receptor beta chains originate from one sample sequenced in a study of PD-L1 blockade in urothelial cancer. Profiling relied on immunoSEQ multiplex PCR, and the TCRdb table lists in-frame clones only, not all of them. Seen here are approximately 51,000 clones, around 85% observed once, and the top ten hold under 20%. Sequenced material: PBMCs, taken around atezolizumab (anti-PD-L1) treatment. All receptors come from a man aged 60 to 69 with urothelial cancer.

V is TRBV5-1 and J is TRBJ1-2; 9 bases are a match to TRBD1. This CDR3 has 13 residues. J lost 7 bases, V lost 4 bases, and 5 bases had no gene match. Germline values: CDR1 SGHRS, CDR2 YFSETQ. Written as DNA, the CDR3 is TGCGCCAGCAGCGAAACAGGGGGCGGTGGCTACACCTTC. As protein: CASSETGGGGYTF.

A single count supports this clone. CDR3 nucleotide sequence: TGTGCCAGCAGCTTCGGCGGGGGGCACTCCTACGAGCAGTACTTC. Translation: CASSFGGGHSYEQYF. The V and J genes are TRBV11-3 and TRBJ2-7; 8 bases align to TRBD2. Germline CDR1 is SGHNT and CDR2 is YENEEA. The CDR3 is 15 amino acids. After removal of 3 bases from V and 0 bases from J, the junction contained 4 bases not matched to a gene.

This clone has only a few counts. The V and J genes are TRBV6-5 and TRBJ2-7; possible D gene TRBD1, 7 bases. The CDR3 is made up of 11 amino acids. Germline assignment: CDR1 MNHEY and CDR2 SVGAGI. V lost 7 bases to trimming and J lost 6 bases, with 10 bases between them. The CDR3 reads CASTQGGEQYF. CDR3 DNA sequence: TGTGCCAGCACTCAGGGGGGCGAGCAGTACTTC.

V usage is TRBV2 and J usage is TRBJ2-1; D not resolved. The CDR3 has 16 amino acids. Germline lookup yields CDR1 SNHLY and CDR2 FYNNEI. Trimming removed 7 bases from V and 0 bases from J, with 16 bases in between. Here the CDR3 DNA reads TGTGCCAGCAACCCTAAGAGGATTAGCTCCTACAATGAGCAGTTCTTC. Translated: CASNPKRISSYNEQFF.